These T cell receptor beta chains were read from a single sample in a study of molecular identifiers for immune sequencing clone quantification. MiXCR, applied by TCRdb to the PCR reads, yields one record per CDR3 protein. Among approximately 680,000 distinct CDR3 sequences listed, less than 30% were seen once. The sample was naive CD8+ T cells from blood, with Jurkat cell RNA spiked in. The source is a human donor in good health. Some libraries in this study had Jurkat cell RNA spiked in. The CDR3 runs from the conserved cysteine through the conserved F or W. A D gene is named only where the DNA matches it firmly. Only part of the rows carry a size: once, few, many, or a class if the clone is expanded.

CDR3nt: TGTGCCAGCAGCCCTTCTTGGTTAGAGCAGTACTTC
CDR3aa: CASSPSWLEQYF
abundance: .
len: 12
v_gene: TRBV5-5
d_gene: .
j_gene: TRBJ2-7

CDR3nt: TGCGCCAGCAGCTCTGATTCCGACTATGGCTACACCTTC
CDR3aa: CASSSDSDYGYTF
abundance: .
len: 13
v_gene: TRBV5-1
d_gene: .
j_gene: TRBJ1-2

CDR3nt: TGCAGTGCTAGAGAGGAATTGGGTTACCGAGGCACAGATACGCAGTATTTT
CDR3aa: CSAREELGYRGTDTQYF
abundance: many
len: 17
v_gene: TRBV20-1
d_gene: .
j_gene: TRBJ2-3

CDR3nt: TGTGCCAGCAGTTTAGGGCGGGACCTTGAGCAGTTCTTC
CDR3aa: CASSLGRDLEQFF
abundance: .
len: 13
v_gene: TRBV27
d_gene: .
j_gene: TRBJ2-1

CDR3nt: TGTGCCAGCAGTTTTACGTCGCCCCTCGATAGCAATCAGCCCCAGCATTTT
CDR3aa: CASSFTSPLDSNQPQHF
abundance: .
len: 17
v_gene: TRBV6-5
d_gene: .
j_gene: TRBJ1-5

CDR3nt: TGTGCCAGCTGGTTTGGGACCGATAACACTGAAGCTTTCTTT
CDR3aa: CASWFGTDNTEAFF
abundance: .
len: 14
v_gene: TRBV19
d_gene: .
j_gene: TRBJ1-1

CDR3nt: TGTGCCAGTAGTATAGGTAACAGGGGAGGGCCGGGCACAGATACGCAGTATTTT
CDR3aa: CASSIGNRGGPGTDTQYF
abundance: .
len: 18
v_gene: TRBV19
d_gene: .
j_gene: TRBJ2-3

CDR3nt: TGTGCCAGCAGCTTAGGACAGGGGCTTGGTAGCTATGGCTACACCTTC
CDR3aa: CASSLGQGLGSYGYTF
abundance: many
len: 16
v_gene: TRBV7-2
d_gene: TRBD1
j_gene: TRBJ1-2

CDR3nt: TGCAGTGCTAGAGTACTAGCGGACCTCACAGATACGCAGTATTTT
CDR3aa: CSARVLADLTDTQYF
abundance: many
len: 15
v_gene: TRBV20-1
d_gene: TRBD2
j_gene: TRBJ2-3

CDR3nt: TGTGCCAGTTCAAAATCGACAGGACACACAGATACGCAGTATTTT
CDR3aa: CASSKSTGHTDTQYF
abundance: once
len: 15
v_gene: TRBV19
d_gene: .
j_gene: TRBJ2-3

CDR3nt: TGTGCCAGCAGCCACATTTATGAGCAGTTCTTC
CDR3aa: CASSHIYEQFF
abundance: .
len: 11
v_gene: TRBV4-2
d_gene: .
j_gene: TRBJ2-1

CDR3nt: TGTGCCAGCAGCCCCGGGACAGTTGGGACTGAAGCTTTCTTT
CDR3aa: CASSPGTVGTEAFF
abundance: many
len: 14
v_gene: TRBV12-3/TRBV12-4
d_gene: TRBD1
j_gene: TRBJ1-1

CDR3nt: TGCAGTGCTAGTTTATTTTCGGGGGGCGCGGGTAATTCACCCCTCCACTTT
CDR3aa: CSASLFSGGAGNSPLHF
abundance: .
len: 17
v_gene: TRBV20-1
d_gene: .
j_gene: TRBJ1-6

CDR3nt: TGCAGCGTGTCACCATCGACAGAGGGGACCGCCTATGGCTACACCTTC
CDR3aa: CSVSPSTEGTAYGYTF
abundance: many
len: 16
v_gene: TRBV29-1
d_gene: .
j_gene: TRBJ1-2

CDR3nt: TGTGCCAGTGGTATGAGCGGGGTAGATGAGCAGTTCTTC
CDR3aa: CASGMSGVDEQFF
abundance: .
len: 13
v_gene: TRBV19
d_gene: TRBD2
j_gene: TRBJ2-1

CDR3nt: TGCGCCAGCAGCCAAGATTGGGACAGGGGATATGGCTACACCTTC
CDR3aa: CASSQDWDRGYGYTF
abundance: .
len: 15
v_gene: TRBV4-3
d_gene: TRBD1
j_gene: TRBJ1-2

CDR3nt: TGCAGTGCCCTTTCCGGGACAAAATACGAGCAGTACTTC
CDR3aa: CSALSGTKYEQYF
abundance: few
len: 13
v_gene: TRBV20-1
d_gene: .
j_gene: TRBJ2-7

CDR3nt: TGTGCCGGCAGCCAGGGACAGGCGTCAACCGGGGAGCTGTTTTTT
CDR3aa: CAGSQGQASTGELFF
abundance: .
len: 15
v_gene: TRBV4-2
d_gene: TRBD1
j_gene: TRBJ2-2

CDR3nt: TGTGCCAGCAGCTTAGAGGACAGCTATGGCTACACCTTC
CDR3aa: CASSLEDSYGYTF
abundance: many
len: 13
v_gene: TRBV7-9
d_gene: .
j_gene: TRBJ1-2

CDR3nt: TGCAGTGCTAGAACACTAGCGGGAGTAAACGAGCAGTACTTC
CDR3aa: CSARTLAGVNEQYF
abundance: few
len: 14
v_gene: TRBV20-1
d_gene: TRBD2
j_gene: TRBJ2-7

CDR3nt: TGTGCCAGCAGTACCCACGGGGGGGTTAGCGATACGCAGTATTTT
CDR3aa: CASSTHGGVSDTQYF
abundance: few
len: 15
v_gene: TRBV12-3/TRBV12-4
d_gene: TRBD2
j_gene: TRBJ2-3

CDR3nt: TGCGCCAGCAGCCAAGTGCTCGAGGGGGGGCAGTTCTTC
CDR3aa: CASSQVLEGGQFF
abundance: few
len: 13
v_gene: TRBV4-1
d_gene: .
j_gene: TRBJ2-1

CDR3nt: TGCGCCAGCAGCCATCTATCGAACACCGGGGAGCTGTTTTTT
CDR3aa: CASSHLSNTGELFF
abundance: .
len: 14
v_gene: TRBV4-1
d_gene: .
j_gene: TRBJ2-2

CDR3nt: TGTGCCACCAGCAGAGAAGGGCAACCGACCGGGACCGGGGAGCTGTTTTTT
CDR3aa: CATSREGQPTGTGELFF
abundance: .
len: 17
v_gene: TRBV15
d_gene: .
j_gene: TRBJ2-2

CDR3nt: TGTGCCAGCAGTAACTCAGGGGAAGCTTTCTTT
CDR3aa: CASSNSGEAFF
abundance: many
len: 11
v_gene: TRBV6-5
d_gene: .
j_gene: TRBJ1-1

CDR3nt: TGCGCCAGCAGCCAAGATGTACCCTATCGGGGGGCGGGCTACGAGCAGTACTTC
CDR3aa: CASSQDVPYRGAGYEQYF
abundance: .
len: 18
v_gene: TRBV4-1
d_gene: .
j_gene: TRBJ2-7

CDR3nt: TGTGCCAGCAGTGAAACGGGATTGCCCCAGCATTTT
CDR3aa: CASSETGLPQHF
abundance: few
len: 12
v_gene: TRBV25-1
d_gene: .
j_gene: TRBJ1-5

CDR3nt: TGTGCCAGCAGCTCCGGGACGACGAGCTCCTACGAGCAGTACTTC
CDR3aa: CASSSGTTSSYEQYF
abundance: many
len: 15
v_gene: TRBV6-6
d_gene: .
j_gene: TRBJ2-7

CDR3nt: TGTGCCTTCACGAGGAGAAGCTCCTACAATGAGCAGTTCTTC
CDR3aa: CAFTRRSSYNEQFF
abundance: .
len: 14
v_gene: TRBV30
d_gene: .
j_gene: TRBJ2-1

CDR3nt: TGCAGTGCTAGAGCCAGTCCGGGTCCGTCTCGGGCCGGGGAGCTGTTTTTT
CDR3aa: CSARASPGPSRAGELFF
abundance: many
len: 17
v_gene: TRBV20-1
d_gene: .
j_gene: TRBJ2-2

CDR3nt: TGTGCCAGCAGCCCGACAGGGTTTGGCGAGACCCAGTACTTC
CDR3aa: CASSPTGFGETQYF
abundance: many
len: 14
v_gene: TRBV7-2
d_gene: TRBD1
j_gene: TRBJ2-5

CDR3nt: TGTGCCAGCAGGGCGCTTTTAACTAATGAAAAACTGTTTTTT
CDR3aa: CASRALLTNEKLFF
abundance: .
len: 14
v_gene: TRBV27
d_gene: .
j_gene: TRBJ1-4

CDR3nt: TGCGCCAGCAGCCAAGATCCCCAGTGGGCCTATGGCTACACCTTC
CDR3aa: CASSQDPQWAYGYTF
abundance: .
len: 15
v_gene: TRBV4-1
d_gene: .
j_gene: TRBJ1-2

CDR3nt: TGTGCCAGCAGAAATGAGAACTACGAGCAGTACTTC
CDR3aa: CASRNENYEQYF
abundance: many
len: 12
v_gene: TRBV28
d_gene: .
j_gene: TRBJ2-7

CDR3nt: TGTGCCAGCAGTCCCCGCAGGGTAGTACTCTCTGGGGCCAACGTCCTGACTTTC
CDR3aa: CASSPRRVVLSGANVLTF
abundance: .
len: 18
v_gene: TRBV12-3/TRBV12-4
d_gene: .
j_gene: TRBJ2-6

CDR3nt: TGTGCCAGCAGCTTGGGCGGGTCGGGCACCGGGGAGCTGTTTTTT
CDR3aa: CASSLGGSGTGELFF
abundance: few
len: 15
v_gene: TRBV5-6
d_gene: .
j_gene: TRBJ2-2

CDR3nt: TGTGCCAGTAGTATAGCAGGGGGTTTCAACACTGAAGCTTTCTTT
CDR3aa: CASSIAGGFNTEAFF
abundance: .
len: 15
v_gene: TRBV19
d_gene: TRBD1
j_gene: TRBJ1-1

CDR3nt: TGTGCCAGCAGCCCCTGGGGCCTAGAAGCCACAGATACGCAGTATTTT
CDR3aa: CASSPWGLEATDTQYF
abundance: many
len: 16
v_gene: TRBV3-1
d_gene: .
j_gene: TRBJ2-3

CDR3nt: TGTGCCAGCAGCCCCGAGGACCCGGGAGGCACAGATACGCAGTATTTT
CDR3aa: CASSPEDPGGTDTQYF
abundance: .
len: 16
v_gene: TRBV9
d_gene: .
j_gene: TRBJ2-3

CDR3nt: TGTGCCAGCAGCTTAGGTCTCGGGACTAGCGCAGATACGCAGTATTTT
CDR3aa: CASSLGLGTSADTQYF
abundance: many
len: 16
v_gene: TRBV7-6
d_gene: TRBD2
j_gene: TRBJ2-3

CDR3nt: TGTGCCAGCAGCCCCGGACGGATGCACTACAATGAGCAGTTCTTC
CDR3aa: CASSPGRMHYNEQFF
abundance: .
len: 15
v_gene: TRBV9
d_gene: .
j_gene: TRBJ2-1

CDR3nt: TGTGCCAGCAGTTACGGAACTAGTAACGGGAAGTACGAGCAGTACTTC
CDR3aa: CASSYGTSNGKYEQYF
abundance: many
len: 16
v_gene: TRBV6-6
d_gene: .
j_gene: TRBJ2-7

CDR3nt: TGCGCCAGCAGCCAAGGGTGGGCCGGCACAGATACGCAGTATTTT
CDR3aa: CASSQGWAGTDTQYF
abundance: many
len: 15
v_gene: TRBV4-3
d_gene: .
j_gene: TRBJ2-3

CDR3nt: TGTGCCAGCAGTTTATTGGGGGGGGCAGGGACCTACGAGCAGTACTTC
CDR3aa: CASSLLGGAGTYEQYF
abundance: .
len: 16
v_gene: TRBV27
d_gene: .
j_gene: TRBJ2-7

CDR3nt: TGTGCCAGCAGTGAAGTGGCAACGGGACAGGCAGAGGATACGCAGTATTTT
CDR3aa: CASSEVATGQAEDTQYF
abundance: many
len: 17
v_gene: TRBV2
d_gene: TRBD1
j_gene: TRBJ2-3

CDR3nt: TGTGCCAGCAGTTTATCGGGGGGGCTCGACGAGCAGTACTTC
CDR3aa: CASSLSGGLDEQYF
abundance: few
len: 14
v_gene: TRBV27
d_gene: .
j_gene: TRBJ2-7

CDR3nt: TGTGCCAGCAGCCAGGGCGGCAGGGTGGATACGCAGTATTTT
CDR3aa: CASSQGGRVDTQYF
abundance: many
len: 14
v_gene: TRBV3-1
d_gene: .
j_gene: TRBJ2-3

CDR3nt: TGCGCCAGCAGCTTGGACCCGACAGGGCGGAACACTGAAGCTTTCTTT
CDR3aa: CASSLDPTGRNTEAFF
abundance: .
len: 16
v_gene: TRBV5-1
d_gene: TRBD1
j_gene: TRBJ1-1

CDR3nt: TGTGCCAGCAGCCCCACCGCGGGGGGCTTCAATGAGCAGTTCTTC
CDR3aa: CASSPTAGGFNEQFF
abundance: .
len: 15
v_gene: TRBV14
d_gene: TRBD2
j_gene: TRBJ2-1

CDR3nt: TGTGCCAGCAGCCCCCGTAGCCCAGTCAACGAGCAGTACTTC
CDR3aa: CASSPRSPVNEQYF
abundance: .
len: 14
v_gene: TRBV6-6
d_gene: .
j_gene: TRBJ2-7

CDR3nt: TGCGGTGCTAGGACCCCAGATCGGAACATTCAGTACTTC
CDR3aa: CGARTPDRNIQYF
abundance: .
len: 13
v_gene: TRBV20-1
d_gene: .
j_gene: TRBJ2-4

CDR3nt: TGCAGTGCTAGGGACACAACTTCCTACGAGCAGTACTTC
CDR3aa: CSARDTTSYEQYF
abundance: many
len: 13
v_gene: TRBV20-1
d_gene: .
j_gene: TRBJ2-7

CDR3nt: TGCGCCAGCAGCCAAGATTTGGTAGCAGAAGACCCTAACAATGAGCAGTTCTTC
CDR3aa: CASSQDLVAEDPNNEQFF
abundance: .
len: 18
v_gene: TRBV4-3
d_gene: .
j_gene: TRBJ2-1

CDR3nt: TGCAGCGTCGTTATAGACACCATATATTTT
CDR3aa: CSVVIDTIYF
abundance: many
len: 10
v_gene: TRBV29-1
d_gene: .
j_gene: TRBJ1-3

CDR3nt: TGCGCCAGCAGCCAAGCGAAGACGGCAAACACTGAAGCTTTCTTT
CDR3aa: CASSQAKTANTEAFF
abundance: many
len: 15
v_gene: TRBV4-1
d_gene: .
j_gene: TRBJ1-1

CDR3nt: TGTGCCAGCAGATCCAGGGGTGGGTCACCCCTCCACTTT
CDR3aa: CASRSRGGSPLHF
abundance: many
len: 13
v_gene: TRBV28
d_gene: .
j_gene: TRBJ1-6

CDR3nt: TGTGCCAGCAGCAGGACAGGGAGGGAGACCCTGTACTTC
CDR3aa: CASSRTGRETLYF
abundance: .
len: 13
v_gene: TRBV14
d_gene: .
j_gene: TRBJ2-5

CDR3nt: TGTGCCAGCAGTCCCACGACAGGCCCCCCACTCTACGAGCAGTACTTC
CDR3aa: CASSPTTGPPLYEQYF
abundance: .
len: 16
v_gene: TRBV27
d_gene: .
j_gene: TRBJ2-7

CDR3nt: TGTGCCAGTAGGGTAGCGGGAGAGAACACCGGGGAGCTGTTTTTT
CDR3aa: CASRVAGENTGELFF
abundance: few
len: 15
v_gene: TRBV19
d_gene: TRBD2
j_gene: TRBJ2-2

CDR3nt: TGTGCCAGCAGCCAGAGAGTTTCCGAGCAGTACTTC
CDR3aa: CASSQRVSEQYF
abundance: few
len: 12
v_gene: TRBV4-2
d_gene: .
j_gene: TRBJ2-7